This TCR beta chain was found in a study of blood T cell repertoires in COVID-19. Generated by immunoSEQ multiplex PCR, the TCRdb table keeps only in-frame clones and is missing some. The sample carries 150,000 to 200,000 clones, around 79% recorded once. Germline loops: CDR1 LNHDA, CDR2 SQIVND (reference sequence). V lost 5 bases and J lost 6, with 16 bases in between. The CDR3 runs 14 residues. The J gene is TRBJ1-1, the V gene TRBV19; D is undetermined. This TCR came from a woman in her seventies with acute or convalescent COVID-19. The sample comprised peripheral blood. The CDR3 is CASSARDMQAEAFF. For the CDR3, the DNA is TGTGCCAGTAGTGCGAGAGACATGCAGGCTGAAGCTTTCTTT.